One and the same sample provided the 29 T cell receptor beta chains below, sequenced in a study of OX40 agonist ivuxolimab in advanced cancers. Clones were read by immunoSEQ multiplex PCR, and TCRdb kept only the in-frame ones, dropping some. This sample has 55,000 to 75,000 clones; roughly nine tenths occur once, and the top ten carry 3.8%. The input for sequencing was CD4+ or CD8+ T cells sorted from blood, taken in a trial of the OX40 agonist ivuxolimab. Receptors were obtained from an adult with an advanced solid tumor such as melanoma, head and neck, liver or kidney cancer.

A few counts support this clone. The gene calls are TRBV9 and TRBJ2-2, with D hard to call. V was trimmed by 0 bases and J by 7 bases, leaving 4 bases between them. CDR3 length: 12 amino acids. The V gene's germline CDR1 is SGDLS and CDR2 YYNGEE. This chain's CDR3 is CASSVVDGELFF. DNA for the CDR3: TGTGCCAGCAGCGTAGTCGACGGGGAGCTGTTTTTT.

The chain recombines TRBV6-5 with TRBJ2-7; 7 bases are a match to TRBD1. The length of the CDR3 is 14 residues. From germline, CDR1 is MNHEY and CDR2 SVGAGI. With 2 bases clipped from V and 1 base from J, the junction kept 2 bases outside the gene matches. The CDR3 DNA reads TGTGCCAGCAGTTACGCCAGGGGGTCCTACGAGCAGTACTTC. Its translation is CASSYARGSYEQYF.

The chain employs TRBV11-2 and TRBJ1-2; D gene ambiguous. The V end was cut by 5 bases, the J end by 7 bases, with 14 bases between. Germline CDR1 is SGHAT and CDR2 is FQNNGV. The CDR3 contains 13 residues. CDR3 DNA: TGTGCCAGCAGCCTCGAATTTTTCGGTGGCTACACCTTC. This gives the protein CASSLEFFGGYTF.

The CDR3 nucleotides are TGTGCCAGTAGTATTATAGGGGGCCAGCCCCAGCATTTT. Translated, it gives CASSIIGGQPQHF. The chain combines TRBV19 with TRBJ1-5; 7 nucleotides line up with TRBD1. V dropped 3 bases and J dropped 7; count of bases not matched to a gene: 3. In germline, CDR1 is LNHDA, CDR2 SQIVND (reference sequence). The length of the CDR3 is 13 residues.

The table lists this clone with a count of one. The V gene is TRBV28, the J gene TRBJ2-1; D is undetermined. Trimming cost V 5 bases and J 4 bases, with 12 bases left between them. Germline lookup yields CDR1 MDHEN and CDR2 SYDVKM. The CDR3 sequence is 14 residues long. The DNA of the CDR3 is TGTGCCAGCAGTCCATACGGCCGGTACAATGAGCAGTTCTTC. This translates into CASSPYGRYNEQFF.

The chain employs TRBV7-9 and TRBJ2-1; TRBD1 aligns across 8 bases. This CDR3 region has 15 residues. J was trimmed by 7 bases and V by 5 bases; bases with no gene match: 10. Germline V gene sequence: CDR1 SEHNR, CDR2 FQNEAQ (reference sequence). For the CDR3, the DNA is TGTGCCAGCAGCGAAGAGACAGGGGCCGGGAATGAGCAGTTCTTC. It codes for CASSEETGAGNEQFF.

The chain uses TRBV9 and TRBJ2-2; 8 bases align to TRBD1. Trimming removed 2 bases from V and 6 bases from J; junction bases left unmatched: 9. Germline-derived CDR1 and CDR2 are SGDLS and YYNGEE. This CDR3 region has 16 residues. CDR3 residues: CASSVTGAPHPGELFF. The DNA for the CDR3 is TGTGCCAGCAGCGTGACAGGGGCCCCTCACCCCGGGGAGCTGTTTTTT.

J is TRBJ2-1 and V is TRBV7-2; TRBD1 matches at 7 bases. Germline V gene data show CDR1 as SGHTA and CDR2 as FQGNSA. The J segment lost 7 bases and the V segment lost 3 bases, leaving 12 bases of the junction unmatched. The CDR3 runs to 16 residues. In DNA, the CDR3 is TGTGCCAGCAGCTTTTCCCTGGCAGGGGGTCGTAATGAGCAGTTCTTC. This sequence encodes CASSFSLAGGRNEQFF.

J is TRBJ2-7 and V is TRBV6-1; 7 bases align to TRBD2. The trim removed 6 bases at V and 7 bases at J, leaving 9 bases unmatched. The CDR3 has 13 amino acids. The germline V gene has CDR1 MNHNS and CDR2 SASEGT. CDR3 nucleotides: TGTGCCAGCAGGGGACTACTACCCGAGGAGCAGTACTTC. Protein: CASRGLLPEEQYF.

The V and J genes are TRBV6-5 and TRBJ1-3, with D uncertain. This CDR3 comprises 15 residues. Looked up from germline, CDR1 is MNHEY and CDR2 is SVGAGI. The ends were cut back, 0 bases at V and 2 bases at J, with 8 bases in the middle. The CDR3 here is CASSYSNTAGNTIYF. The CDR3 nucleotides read TGTGCCAGCAGTTACTCGAACACAGCTGGAAACACCATATATTTT.

CDR3 loop: CASSALDPYEQYF. The CDR3 bases are TGTGCCAGCAGCGCCCTAGACCCCTACGAGCAGTACTTC. The chain recombines TRBV21-1 with TRBJ2-7; the DNA was not used to check the table's D call, TRBD2. TRBV21-1 is labeled a pseudogene. The CDR3 has 13 amino acids.

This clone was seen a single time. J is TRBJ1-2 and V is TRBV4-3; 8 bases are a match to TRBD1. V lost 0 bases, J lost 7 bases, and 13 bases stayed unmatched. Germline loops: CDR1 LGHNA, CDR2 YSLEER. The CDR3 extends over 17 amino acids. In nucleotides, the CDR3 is TGCGCCAGCAGCCAAGATTTCCGGACAGGGTCCCTAATTGGCTACACCTTC. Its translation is CASSQDFRTGSLIGYTF.

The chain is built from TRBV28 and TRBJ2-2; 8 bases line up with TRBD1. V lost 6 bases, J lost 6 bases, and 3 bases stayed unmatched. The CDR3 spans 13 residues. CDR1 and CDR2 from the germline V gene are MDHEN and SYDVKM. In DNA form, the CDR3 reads TGTGCCAGCAGATCGACAGGGGCCGGGGAGCTGTTTTTT. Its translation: CASRSTGAGELFF. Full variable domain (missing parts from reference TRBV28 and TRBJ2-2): DVKVTQSSRYLVKRTGEKVFLECVQDMDHENMFWYRQDPGLGLRLIYFSYDVKMKEKGDIPEGYSVSREKKERFSLILESASTNQTSMYLCASRSTGAGELFFGEGSRLTVL.

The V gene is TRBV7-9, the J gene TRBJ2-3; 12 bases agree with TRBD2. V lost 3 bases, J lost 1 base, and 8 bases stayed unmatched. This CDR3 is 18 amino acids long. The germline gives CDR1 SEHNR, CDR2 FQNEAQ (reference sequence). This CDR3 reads CASSFPTSGSGGTDTQYF. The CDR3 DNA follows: TGTGCCAGCAGCTTCCCGACTAGCGGGAGTGGAGGCACAGATACGCAGTATTTT.

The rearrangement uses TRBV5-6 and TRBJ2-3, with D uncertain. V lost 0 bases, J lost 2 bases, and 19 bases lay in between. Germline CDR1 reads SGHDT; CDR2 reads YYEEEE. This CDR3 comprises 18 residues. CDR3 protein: CASSLAPDESLYTDTQYF. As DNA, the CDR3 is TGTGCCAGCAGCTTGGCCCCGGACGAGAGCCTATACACAGATACGCAGTATTTT.

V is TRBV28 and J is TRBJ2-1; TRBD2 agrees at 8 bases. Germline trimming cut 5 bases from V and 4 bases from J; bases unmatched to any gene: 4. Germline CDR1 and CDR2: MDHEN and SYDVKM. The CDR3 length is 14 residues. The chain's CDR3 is CASSNLAGYNEQFF. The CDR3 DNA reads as TGTGCCAGCAGTAATCTAGCGGGTTACAATGAGCAGTTCTTC.

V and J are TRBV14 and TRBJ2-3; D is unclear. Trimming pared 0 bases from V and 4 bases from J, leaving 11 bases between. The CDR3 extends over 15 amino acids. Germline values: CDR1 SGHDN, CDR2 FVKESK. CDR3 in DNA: TGTGCCAGCAGCCAAGAAGACCCCGGCGCAGATACGCAGTATTTT. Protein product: CASSQEDPGADTQYF.

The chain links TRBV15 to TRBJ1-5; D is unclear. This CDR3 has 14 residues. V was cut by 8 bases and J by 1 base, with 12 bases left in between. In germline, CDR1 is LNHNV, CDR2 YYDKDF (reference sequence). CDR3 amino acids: CATGPGFSNQPQHF. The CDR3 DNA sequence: TGTGCCACCGGACCCGGTTTCAGCAATCAGCCCCAGCATTTT. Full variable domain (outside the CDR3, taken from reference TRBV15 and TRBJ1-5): DAMVIQNPRYQVTQFGKPVTLSCSQTLNHNVMYWYQQKSSQAPKLLFHYYDKDFNNEADTPDNFQSRRPNTSFCFLDIRSPGLGDTAMYLCATGPGFSNQPQHFGDGTRLSIL.

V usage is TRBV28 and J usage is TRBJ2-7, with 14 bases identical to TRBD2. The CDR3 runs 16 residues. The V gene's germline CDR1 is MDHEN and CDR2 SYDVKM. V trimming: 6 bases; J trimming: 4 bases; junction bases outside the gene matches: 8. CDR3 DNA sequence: TGTGCCAGCAGGGAGGGACTAGCGGGAGATAATTACGAGCAGTACTTC. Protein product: CASREGLAGDNYEQYF.

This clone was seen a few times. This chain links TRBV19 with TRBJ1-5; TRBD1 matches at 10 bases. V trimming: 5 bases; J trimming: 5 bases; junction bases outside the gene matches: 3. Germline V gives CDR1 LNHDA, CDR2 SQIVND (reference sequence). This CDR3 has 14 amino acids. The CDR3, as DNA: TGTGCCAGTAGTGAGACAGGGGGCGATCAGCCCCAGCATTTT. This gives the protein CASSETGGDQPQHF.

CDR3 bases: TGTGCCAGCATCTCGCGGGACAGGTACAATGAGCAGTTCTTC. It specifies CASISRDRYNEQFF. The chain has TRBV27 and TRBJ2-1; 8 nucleotides agree with TRBD1. The CDR3 covers 14 residues. The trim removed 7 bases at V and 4 bases at J, leaving 6 bases unmatched. Germline CDR1 MNHEY, CDR2 SMNVEV (reference sequence).

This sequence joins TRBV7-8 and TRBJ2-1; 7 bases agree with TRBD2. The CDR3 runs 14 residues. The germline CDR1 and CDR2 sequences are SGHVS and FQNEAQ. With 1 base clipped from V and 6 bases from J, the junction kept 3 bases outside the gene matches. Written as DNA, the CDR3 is TGTGCCAGCAGCTTAGAGGCGGGAGTCAATGAGCAGTTCTTC. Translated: CASSLEAGVNEQFF.

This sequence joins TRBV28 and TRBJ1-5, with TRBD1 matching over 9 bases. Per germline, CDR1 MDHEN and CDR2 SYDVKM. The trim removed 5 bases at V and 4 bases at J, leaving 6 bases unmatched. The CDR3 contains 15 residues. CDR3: CASSQTGTGNQPQHF. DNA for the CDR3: TGTGCCAGCAGTCAAACCGGGACAGGGAATCAGCCCCAGCATTTT.

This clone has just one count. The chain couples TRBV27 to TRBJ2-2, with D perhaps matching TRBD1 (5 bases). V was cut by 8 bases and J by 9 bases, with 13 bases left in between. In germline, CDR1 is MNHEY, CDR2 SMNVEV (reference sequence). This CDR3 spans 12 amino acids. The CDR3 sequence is CASSQGARELFF. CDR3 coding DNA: TGTGCCAGCTCCCAAGGGGCGCGGGAGCTGTTTTTT.

CDR3 region: CASGLAGPPDTQYF. As DNA, the CDR3 is TGTGCCAGTGGACTAGCGGGACCGCCAGATACGCAGTATTTT. The J gene is TRBJ2-3, the V gene TRBV19; TRBD2 matches 12 bases. Germline V CDR1 and CDR2: LNHDA, SQIVND (reference sequence). J gave up 4 bases and V 8 bases, and 4 bases lay outside the gene matches. The CDR3 is made up of 14 amino acids.

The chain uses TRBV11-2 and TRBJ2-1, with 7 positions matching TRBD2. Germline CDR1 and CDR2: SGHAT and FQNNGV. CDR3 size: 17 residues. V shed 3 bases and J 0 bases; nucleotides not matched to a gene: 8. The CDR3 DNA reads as TGTGCCAGCAGCTTCGGGAAAAGCGGGAACTCCTACAATGAGCAGTTCTTC. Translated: CASSFGKSGNSYNEQFF. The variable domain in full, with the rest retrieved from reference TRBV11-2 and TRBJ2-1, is EAGVAQSPRYKIIEKRQSVAFWCNPISGHATLYWYQQILGQGPKLLIQFQNNGVVDDSQLPKDRFSAERLKGVDSTLKIQPAKLEDSAVYLCASSFGKSGNSYNEQFFGPGTRLTVL.

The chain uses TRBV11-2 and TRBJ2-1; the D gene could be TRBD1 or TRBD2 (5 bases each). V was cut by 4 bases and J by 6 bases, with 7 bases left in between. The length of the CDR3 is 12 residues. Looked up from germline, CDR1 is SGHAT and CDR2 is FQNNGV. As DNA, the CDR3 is TGTGCCAGCAGCTGGGACCCCAATGAGCAGTTCTTC. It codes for CASSWDPNEQFF. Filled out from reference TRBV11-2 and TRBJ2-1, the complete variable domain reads EAGVAQSPRYKIIEKRQSVAFWCNPISGHATLYWYQQILGQGPKLLIQFQNNGVVDDSQLPKDRFSAERLKGVDSTLKIQPAKLEDSAVYLCASSWDPNEQFFGPGTRLTVL.

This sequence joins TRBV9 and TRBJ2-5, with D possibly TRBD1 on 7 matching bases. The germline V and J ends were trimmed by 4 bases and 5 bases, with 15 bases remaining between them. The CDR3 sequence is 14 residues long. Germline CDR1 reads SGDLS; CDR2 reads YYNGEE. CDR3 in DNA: TGTGCCAGCAGCCCAGGGGGGAGTTGGGAGACCCAGTACTTC. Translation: CASSPGGSWETQYF. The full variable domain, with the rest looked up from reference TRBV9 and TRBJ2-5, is DSGVTQTPKHLITATGQRVTLRCSPRSGDLSVYWYQQSLDQGLQFLIQYYNGEERAKGNILERFSAQQFPDLHSELNLSSLELGDSALYFCASSPGGSWETQYFGPGTRLLVL.

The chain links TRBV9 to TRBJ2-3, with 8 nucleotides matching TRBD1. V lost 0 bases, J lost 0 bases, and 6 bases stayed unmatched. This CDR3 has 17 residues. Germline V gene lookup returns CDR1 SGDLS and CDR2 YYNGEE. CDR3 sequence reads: CASSVESGQGSTDTQYF. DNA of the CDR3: TGTGCCAGCAGCGTAGAATCAGGACAGGGTAGCACAGATACGCAGTATTTT. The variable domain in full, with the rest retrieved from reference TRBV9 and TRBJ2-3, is DSGVTQTPKHLITATGQRVTLRCSPRSGDLSVYWYQQSLDQGLQFLIQYYNGEERAKGNILERFSAQQFPDLHSELNLSSLELGDSALYFCASSVESGQGSTDTQYFGPGTRLTVL.